The clone carrying this T cell receptor (beta chain) was detected only once. Antigen specificity is unknown. Sequencing was performed with immunoSEQ multiplex PCR; in TCRdb, only in-frame clones are kept and a portion is missing. Of some 150,000 clones in the sample, approximately 80% were seen once. This specimen belongs to a study of cytotoxic CD8 clonotypes in ibrutinib-treated CLL. General study findings and limits: Clonality went up at the time of ibrutinib response, stayed stable in sustained remission, and later dropped back toward its baseline level at progression.

About 2 micrograms of genomic DNA, which was extracted from cryopreserved PBMCs, served as the material used for the TCR beta libraries. The sequencing used PBMCs, collected after 12 months of ibrutinib treatment. The TCR comes from a human donor with chronic lymphocytic leukemia.

In DNA form, the CDR3 reads TGTGCCAGCACCGCAAAATCCTCCTACGAGCAGTACTTC. Translation gives CASTAKSSYEQYF. The rearrangement uses TRBV6-4 and TRBJ2-7, with unresolved D. The CDR3 has 13 amino acids. The V end lost 7 bases, the J end lost 0 bases, and 10 bases lay between the germline ends. CDR1 MRHNA and CDR2 SNTAGT come from the germline V gene.